This TCR beta chain was recorded in a study of blood T cell repertoires in COVID-19. CDR3 size: 13 residues. Germline-derived CDR1 and CDR2 are LGHNA and YSLEER. The germline V and J ends were trimmed by 0 bases and 5 bases, with 5 bases remaining between them. In terms of age and location, participants ranged from about 18 to 95 years and lived in 24 US areas. Cohorts were based on clinical histories the participants reported. Cohort 3 donors counted as recovered after two negative PCRs, clearance, or resolved symptoms. Authors' data handling: Scientists estimated how many nucleated cells there were by amplifying reference gene primers. Sequencing used immunoSEQ multiplex PCR; TCRdb keeps in-frame clones, though not all of them. Clonal size and the V and J genes are those of that table, whereas D and trimming came from the DNA. The sample has a few hundred thousand clones, about 90% seen once.

The specimen was PBMCs or T cells enriched from blood (not recorded which). The clonotype was recovered from a man aged 30-40 years who had recovered from COVID-19. V usage is TRBV4-3 and J usage is TRBJ2-4, with unresolved D. As DNA, the CDR3 is TGCGCCAGCAGCCAAGACCGGGAAAACATTCAGTACTTC. It is translated as CASSQDRENIQYF.